The 26 T cell receptor beta chains reported below all come from one sample, sequenced in a study of beta chain features in type 1 diabetes. The entirety of the isolated RNA underwent reverse transcription, so expressed TCRB transcripts were sequenced. Clones were sequenced by immunoSEQ multiplex PCR, and TCRdb holds only the in-frame ones, with some missing. The sample consists of under 450,000 clones, approximately 16% of them appearing once. The sequenced sample consisted of naive CD4+ T cells from blood. The receptors were sampled from a woman aged 18 to 35 in good health.

V is TRBV10-3 and J is TRBJ1-5; D perhaps matches TRBD1 (5 bases). CDR3 length: 15 amino acids. V shed 2 bases and J shed 5 bases, with 13 bases lying between them. Germline CDR1 ENHRY, CDR2 SYGVKD. CDR3 nucleotides: TGTGCCATCAGTGAGGGTAGGACGGGGGATCAGCCCCAGCATTTT. Translation gives CAISEGRTGDQPQHF.

This clone was counted between two and nine times. The chain has TRBV9 and TRBJ2-3; D remains ambiguous. Germline CDR1 is SGDLS and CDR2 is YYNGEE. The V end was cut by 2 bases, the J end by 1 base, with 11 bases between. The CDR3 is made up of 15 amino acids. The CDR3 sequence is CASSVGERRTDTQYF. CDR3 coding DNA: TGTGCCAGCAGCGTTGGAGAGCGCCGCACAGATACGCAGTATTTT.

This clone was seen more than once but under ten times. The rearrangement uses TRBV20-1 and TRBJ1-2; D is ambiguous. Looked up from germline, CDR1 is DFQATT and CDR2 is SNEGSKA (reference sequence). This CDR3 is 8 amino acids long. The CDR3 sequence is CRDRGNTF. CDR3 nucleotides: TGCAGGGACCGAGGGAACACCTTC.

The rearrangement joins TRBV2 to TRBJ2-3; 11 bases fit TRBD1. From germline, CDR1 is SNHLY and CDR2 FYNNEI. The CDR3 spans 15 residues. Trimming at V came to 6 bases and at J to 4 bases, leaving 6 bases not matched to a gene. The CDR3 sequence: CASSADRGRADTQYF. The CDR3 bases are TGTGCCAGCAGCGCGGACAGGGGGCGGGCAGATACGCAGTATTTT.

This clone showed up just a few times. The rearrangement links TRBV9 to TRBJ2-3; TRBD2 might be the D (6 bases). The V gene's germline CDR1 is SGDLS and CDR2 YYNGEE. The CDR3 totals 15 residues. Trimming left V 7 bases short and J 2 bases short, with 17 bases between. CDR3 sequence (DNA): TGTGCCAGCGGAGTTGGTGGGAGGATCACAGATACGCAGTATTTT. Amino acids: CASGVGGRITDTQYF.

This clone was recorded a few times. This sequence joins TRBV7-2 and TRBJ2-2; 15 bases are shared with TRBD2. The CDR3 is made up of 17 amino acids. The J segment lost 5 bases and the V segment lost 4 bases, leaving 5 bases of the junction unmatched. Germline V CDR1 and CDR2: SGHTA, FQGNSA. The CDR3 nucleotides are TGTGCCAGCAGCTACCGGACTAGCGGGAGGGCTACCGGGGAGCTGTTTTTT. It is translated as CASSYRTSGRATGELFF. The variable domain in full, completed from reference TRBV7-2 and TRBJ2-2, reads GAGVSQSPSNKVTEKGKDVELRCDPISGHTALYWYRQSLGQGLEFLIYFQGNSAPDKSGLPSDRFSAERTGGSVSTLTIQRTQQEDSAVYLCASSYRTSGRATGELFFGEGSRLTVL.

The table lists this clone with a few counts. CDR3 nucleotide sequence: TGTGCCAGCAGCTTAGCAGAGGGACTCGAGCAGTACTTC. Its protein product is CASSLAEGLEQYF. The rearrangement uses TRBV11-2 and TRBJ2-7, with a tentative D call TRBD2 (6 bases). Germline V lookup: CDR1 SGHAT, CDR2 FQNNGV. The length of the CDR3 is 13 residues. Trimming took 1 base from V and 6 from J, leaving 10 bases between them.

The sample holds a few counts of this clone. The rearrangement links TRBV5-1 to TRBJ2-1, with 11 nucleotides matching TRBD2. Trimming at V came to 4 bases and at J to 5 bases, leaving 14 bases not matched to a gene. This CDR3 is built from 18 residues. CDR1 is SGHRS, CDR2 YFSETQ, per germline. The CDR3 bases are TGCGCCAGCAGCCCGGGTCGGGGCCCGGGACTAGCGGACAATGAGCAGTTCTTC. Translating gives CASSPGRGPGLADNEQFF.

The chain has TRBV12-5 and TRBJ1-2; no firm D call. This CDR3 contains 13 residues. Germline V gene sequence: CDR1 LGHNT, CDR2 FRNRAP. Deletions cut 0 bases from V and 7 bases from J, with 9 bases between. The CDR3 region is CASGLVESSGYTF. The DNA for the CDR3 is TGTGCTAGTGGTTTGGTAGAGTCGAGTGGCTACACCTTC.

This clone was detected a few times. V gene TRBV28 combines with J gene TRBJ2-5; the match to TRBD2 covers 10 bases. Germline CDR1 and CDR2: MDHEN and SYDVKM. V lost 5 bases to trimming and J lost 5 bases; unmatched junction nucleotides: 2. CDR3 length equals 13 residues. DNA for the CDR3: TGTGCCAGCAGTCTACTAGCGGGGGAGACCCAGTACTTC. The encoded protein is CASSLLAGETQYF.

In its sample, this clone was seen a few times. The V and J genes are TRBV7-9 and TRBJ2-1; TRBD2 agrees at 9 bases. After removal of 1 base from V and 3 bases from J, the junction contained 7 bases not matched to a gene. CDR1 and CDR2 from the germline V gene are SEHNR and FQNEAQ (reference sequence). The CDR3 is 17 residues long. This CDR3 is CASSLGLAGPFYNEQFF. DNA for the CDR3: TGTGCCAGCAGCTTAGGGCTAGCGGGACCCTTCTACAATGAGCAGTTCTTC.

The CDR3 loop is CAWDRSGRGDTQYF. The CDR3 DNA follows: TGTGCCTGGGACCGTAGCGGGAGAGGAGATACGCAGTATTTT. This sequence joins TRBV30 and TRBJ2-3, with 9 bases aligning to TRBD2. The V gene's germline CDR1 is GTSNPN and CDR2 SVGIG (reference sequence). Trimming at V came to 5 bases and at J to 5 bases, leaving 8 bases not matched to a gene. There are 14 residues in the CDR3.

The sample holds a few counts of this clone. The chain uses TRBV5-1 and TRBJ1-2, with D perhaps matching TRBD1 (6 bases). The CDR3 is 15 amino acids. V was trimmed by 2 bases and J by 7 bases, leaving 18 bases between them. Looked up from germline, CDR1 is SGHRS and CDR2 is YFSETQ. The CDR3: CASSFSLGTPFGYTF. The CDR3, as DNA: TGCGCCAGCAGCTTTTCGTTGGGGACACCCTTTGGCTACACCTTC.

This clone turned up a few times. The chain carries TRBV5-1 and TRBJ1-1; 8 positions agree with TRBD1. The CDR3 is 14 amino acids. The junction had 4 bases not matched to a gene; V was cut back by 3 bases and J by 3 bases. Germline CDR1 reads SGHRS; CDR2 reads YFSETQ. The CDR3 bases are TGCGCCAGCAGCTCGCAGGGGGCGGACACTGAAGCTTTCTTT. Translation gives CASSSQGADTEAFF.

The chain couples TRBV2 to TRBJ1-1; D is unclear. V was shortened by 10 bases and J by 0 bases, with 15 bases between the two germline ends. CDR3 length equals 14 residues. Germline V gene data show CDR1 as SNHLY and CDR2 as FYNNEI. The CDR3: CATGSPEMNTEAFF. CDR3 in DNA: TGTGCCACGGGATCACCAGAGATGAACACTGAAGCTTTCTTT.

This clone was observed a few times. The V and J genes are TRBV2 and TRBJ2-6; TRBD1 is a possible D gene (6 bases). V lost 7 bases and J lost 0, with 10 bases in between. CDR1 and CDR2 (germline): SNHLY, FYNNEI. CDR3 length: 15 residues. The CDR3 sequence is CASNQDSSGANVLTF. CDR3 nucleotide sequence: TGTGCCAGCAATCAGGACAGCTCTGGGGCCAACGTCCTGACTTTC.

The rearrangement uses TRBV21-1 and TRBJ2-1; no DNA check was done on the table's D call, TRBD2. TRBV21-1 is annotated as a pseudogene. The CDR3 length is 19 residues. The CDR3 loop reads CASTGLAGEGELRYNEQFF. CDR3 nucleotide sequence: TGTGCCAGCACGGGACTAGCGGGAGAAGGGGAATTGAGGTACAATGAGCAGTTCTTC.

The chain recombines TRBV11-1 with TRBJ2-2; perhaps TRBD2 as D (5 bases). CDR3 length equals 13 residues. V was pared by 5 bases and J by 8 bases, with 12 bases between. CDR1 is SGHAT and CDR2 is FQDESV in the germline V gene (reference sequence). As DNA, the CDR3 is TGTGCCAGCAGCCTTGGAGGTCCAGGGGAGCTGTTTTTT. This encodes CASSLGGPGELFF.

This chain joins TRBV30 and TRBJ2-5; 7 bases are a match to TRBD2. CDR3 length: 14 residues. Trimming removed 1 base from V and 3 bases from J; junction bases left unmatched: 5. The germline V gene encodes CDR1 GTSNPN and CDR2 SVGIG (reference sequence). DNA for the CDR3: TGTGCCTGGAGTGGCGGGAGTCGGGAAGAGACCCAGTACTTC. It translates to CAWSGGSREETQYF.

The chain links TRBV6-6 to TRBJ1-5; tentatively, D is TRBD1 (6 bases). The ends were cut back, 7 bases at V and 0 bases at J, with 13 bases in the middle. In germline, CDR1 is MNHNY, CDR2 SVGAGI (reference sequence). The CDR3 consists of 15 residues. CDR3 in DNA: TGTGCCAGCATCAAGGGGGAGTATAGCAATCAGCCCCAGCATTTT. Its protein product is CASIKGEYSNQPQHF.

As to this clone: At the DNA level, this CDR3 is encoded by other sequences in the same sample as well. CDR3 bases: TGTGCCAGCTCACCGGGACAGAGCTCCTACGAGCAGTACTTC. Amino acid sequence: CASSPGQSSYEQYF. The chain joins TRBV18 to TRBJ2-7, with 7 bases matching TRBD1. The germline V gene has CDR1 KGHSH and CDR2 LQKENI. Trimming cost V 3 bases and J 0 bases; bases outside gene matches: 2. CDR3 length equals 14 residues.

This clone was detected a few times. The chain combines TRBV30 with TRBJ2-3; the match to TRBD1 covers 9 bases. Germline lookup yields CDR1 GTSNPN and CDR2 SVGIG (reference sequence). J lost 4 bases, V lost 0 bases, and 2 bases had no gene match. This CDR3 is 14 amino acids long. CDR3 in DNA: TGTGCCTGGAGTGTACAGGGGGCGGCAGATACGCAGTATTTT. Translation gives CAWSVQGAADTQYF.

The chain links TRBV30 to TRBJ1-2, with 8 positions matching TRBD1. CDR3 size: 12 residues. The V segment lost 8 bases and the J segment 6 bases; nucleotides outside the gene matches: 8. The germline V gene encodes CDR1 GTSNPN and CDR2 SVGIG (reference sequence). CDR3: CAGSQGVDGYTF. CDR3 bases: TGTGCCGGATCACAGGGGGTGGATGGCTACACCTTC.

This clone was observed a handful of times. The genes are TRBV10-3 and TRBJ2-7, with D possibly being TRBD1 (5 bases). This CDR3 is 13 amino acids long. In germline, CDR1 is ENHRY, CDR2 SYGVKD. With 7 bases removed from V and 3 bases from J, the gap between germline ends came to 13 bases. As DNA, the CDR3 is TGTGCCATCATGGTGTCCCAGGGCTACGAGCAGTACTTC. Translating it yields CAIMVSQGYEQYF.

The chain carries TRBV6-1 and TRBJ2-3; possibly TRBD2 for D (5 bases). V shed 1 base and J shed 6 bases, with 5 bases lying between them. The CDR3 contains 12 residues. The germline gives CDR1 MNHNS, CDR2 SASEGT. This chain's CDR3 is CASSEGGDTQYF. CDR3 sequence (DNA): TGTGCCAGCAGTGAAGGAGGGGATACGCAGTATTTT.

This chain joins TRBV4-2 and TRBJ2-5; TRBD2 matches at 7 bases. From germline, CDR1 is LGHNA and CDR2 YNFKEQ. The V gene end was trimmed by 1 base and the J gene end by 1 base; junction bases not matched to a gene: 9. CDR3 length: 17 amino acids. In nucleotides, the CDR3 is TGTGCCAGCAGCCAAGTGCTAGCGGCGACTGTCCAAGAGACCCAGTACTTC. Residues: CASSQVLAATVQETQYF.